This TCR beta chain was obtained from a study of blood T cell repertoires in COVID-19. Only in-frame clones appear in the TCRdb table, and some are missing; sequencing was by immunoSEQ multiplex PCR. The sample has 200,000 to 250,000 clones, under 85% seen once; the top ten hold around 1.3%. Seattle participants joined during active infection and were tracked over time. The CDR3 spans 16 residues. Between the trimmed V and J ends, which lost 1 base and 8 bases, there was a span of 19 bases. From germline, CDR1 is SGHTA and CDR2 FQGNSA. The source is a woman in her 30s with COVID-19, enrolled during active disease. The V and J genes are TRBV7-2 and TRBJ2-3; D is perhaps TRBD1 (5 bases). Sequencing used peripheral blood. The CDR3 bases are TGTGCCAGCAGCTTAGTACTGGGGCAGCCGTCGGCTACGCAGTATTTT. This encodes CASSLVLGQPSATQYF. Looking up the rest from reference TRBV7-2 and TRBJ2-3 gives the full variable domain: GAGVSQSPSNKVTEKGKDVELRCDPISGHTALYWYRQSLGQGLEFLIYFQGNSAPDKSGLPSDRFSAERTGGSVSTLTIQRTQQEDSAVYLCASSLVLGQPSATQYFGPGTRLTVL.